The source of this T cell receptor beta chain is a study of blood T cell repertoires in COVID-19. Study information: Material from acute and convalescent COVID-19 was sourced from the United States, Italy and Spain.

Seattle-derived patients entered the study during active infection and were followed longitudinally. Methods used by the authors: Reference gene primer amplification gave estimated nucleated cell counts. The method was immunoSEQ multiplex PCR; TCRdb's version includes in-frame clones alone and lacks a portion of them. The V and J calls and clone size come from that table; D and trimming were worked out from the DNA. The profile shows about 130,000 clones, under 95% of them singletons. The V end was cut by 4 bases, the J end by 5 bases, with 14 bases between. The length of the CDR3 is 14 residues. CDR1 and CDR2 (germline): SNHLY, FYNNEI.

J is TRBJ1-2 and V is TRBV2; perhaps TRBD1 as D (6 bases). The sample consisted of peripheral blood. The clonotype comes from a man aged 55 to 70 with COVID-19, enrolled during active disease. CDR3 protein: CASSGAGTQYGYTF. The DNA for the CDR3 is TGTGCCAGCAGTGGGGCCGGGACACAATATGGCTACACCTTC.